The source of this TCR beta chain is a study of blood T cell repertoires in COVID-19. The length of the CDR3 is 11 residues. V lost 6 bases, J lost 10 bases, and 13 bases lay in between. CDR1 is DFQATT and CDR2 is SNEGSKA in the germline V gene (reference sequence). Profiling relied on immunoSEQ multiplex PCR, and the TCRdb table lists in-frame clones only, not all of them. The sample includes 190,000 or so clones, 80% to 85% of them seen just once. This receptor was taken from a man aged 40-49 years who had recovered from COVID-19. The chain recombines TRBV20-1 with TRBJ2-1; possible D gene TRBD2, 5 bases. Sample: PBMCs or T cells enriched from blood (not recorded which). The DNA for the CDR3 is TGCAGTGCAGCCCCTACTAGAGAGCAGTTCTTC. This gives the protein CSAAPTREQFF.